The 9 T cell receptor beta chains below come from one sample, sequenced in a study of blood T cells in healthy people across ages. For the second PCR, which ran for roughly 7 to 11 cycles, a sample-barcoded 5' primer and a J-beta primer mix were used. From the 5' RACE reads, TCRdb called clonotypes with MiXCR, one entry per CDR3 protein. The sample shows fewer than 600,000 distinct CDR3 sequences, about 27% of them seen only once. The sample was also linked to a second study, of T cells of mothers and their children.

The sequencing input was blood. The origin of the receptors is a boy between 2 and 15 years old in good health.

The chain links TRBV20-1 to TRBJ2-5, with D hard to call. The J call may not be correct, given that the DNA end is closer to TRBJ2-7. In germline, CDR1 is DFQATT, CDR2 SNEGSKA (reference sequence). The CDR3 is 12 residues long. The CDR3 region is CSAIGRTYEQYF. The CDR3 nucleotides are TGCAGTGCTATTGGACGGACCTACGAGCAGTACTTC.

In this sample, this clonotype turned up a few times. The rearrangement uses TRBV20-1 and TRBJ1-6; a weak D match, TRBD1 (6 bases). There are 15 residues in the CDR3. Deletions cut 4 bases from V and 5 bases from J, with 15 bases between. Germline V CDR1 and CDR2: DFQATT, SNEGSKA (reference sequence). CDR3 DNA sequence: TGCAGTGCTAAGTTTCAGGGGACTGATAATTCACCCCTCCACTTT. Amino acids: CSAKFQGTDNSPLHF.

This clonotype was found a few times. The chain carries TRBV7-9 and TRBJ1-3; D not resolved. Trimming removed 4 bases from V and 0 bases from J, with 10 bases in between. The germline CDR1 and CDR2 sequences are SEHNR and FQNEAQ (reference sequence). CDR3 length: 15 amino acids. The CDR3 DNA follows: TGTGCCAGCAGCTCAGGACCGACCTCTGGAAACACCATATATTTT. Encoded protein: CASSSGPTSGNTIYF. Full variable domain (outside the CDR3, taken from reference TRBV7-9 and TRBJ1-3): DTGVSQNPRHKITKRGQNVTFRCDPISEHNRLYWYRQTLGQGPEFLTYFQNEAQLEKSRLLSDRFSAERPKGSFSTLEIQRTEQGDSAMYLCASSSGPTSGNTIYFGEGSWLTVV.

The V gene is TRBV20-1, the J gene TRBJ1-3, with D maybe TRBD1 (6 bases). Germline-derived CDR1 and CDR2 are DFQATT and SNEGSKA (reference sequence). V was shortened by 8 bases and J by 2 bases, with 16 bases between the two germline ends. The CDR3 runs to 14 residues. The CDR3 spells CSSTGAGPGNTIYF. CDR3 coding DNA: TGCAGTTCGACGGGGGCGGGCCCTGGAAACACCATATATTTT.

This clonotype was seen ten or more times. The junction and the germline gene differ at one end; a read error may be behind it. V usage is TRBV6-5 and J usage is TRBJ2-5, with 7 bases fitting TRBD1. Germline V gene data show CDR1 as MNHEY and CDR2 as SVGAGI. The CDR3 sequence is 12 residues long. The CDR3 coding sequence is TGCGCCAGCAGCCGACAGGGAGAGACCCAGTACTTC. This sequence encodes CASSRQGETQYF.

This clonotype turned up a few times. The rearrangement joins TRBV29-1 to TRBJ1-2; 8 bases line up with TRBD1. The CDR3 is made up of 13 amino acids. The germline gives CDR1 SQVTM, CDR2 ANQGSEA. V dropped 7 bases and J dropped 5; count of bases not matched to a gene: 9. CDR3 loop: CSASTGDSYGYTF. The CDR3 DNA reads TGCAGCGCGTCGACAGGGGATTCGTATGGCTACACCTTC.

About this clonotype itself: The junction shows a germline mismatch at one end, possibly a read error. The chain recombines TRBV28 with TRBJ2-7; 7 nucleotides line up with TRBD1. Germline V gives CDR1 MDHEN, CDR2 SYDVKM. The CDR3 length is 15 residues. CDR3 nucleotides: TGTGCCAGCAGCCGACAGGGATGGCTCAACTACGAACAGTACTTC. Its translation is CASSRQGWLNYEQYF.

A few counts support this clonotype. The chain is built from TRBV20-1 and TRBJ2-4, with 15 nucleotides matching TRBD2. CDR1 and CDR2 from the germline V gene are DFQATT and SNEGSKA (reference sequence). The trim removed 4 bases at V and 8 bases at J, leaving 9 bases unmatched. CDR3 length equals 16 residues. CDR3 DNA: TGCAGTGCTAACCGACCGGGACTAGCGGGAGGATACATTCAGTACTTC. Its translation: CSANRPGLAGGYIQYF.

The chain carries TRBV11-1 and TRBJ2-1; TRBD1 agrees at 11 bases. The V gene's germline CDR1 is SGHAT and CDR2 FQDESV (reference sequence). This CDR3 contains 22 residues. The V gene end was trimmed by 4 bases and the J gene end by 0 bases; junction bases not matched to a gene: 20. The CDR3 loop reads CASSSSTRTGTGGRISYNEQFF. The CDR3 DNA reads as TGTGCCAGCAGCTCCTCTACACGCACCGGGACAGGGGGTAGAATCTCCTACAATGAGCAGTTCTTC.